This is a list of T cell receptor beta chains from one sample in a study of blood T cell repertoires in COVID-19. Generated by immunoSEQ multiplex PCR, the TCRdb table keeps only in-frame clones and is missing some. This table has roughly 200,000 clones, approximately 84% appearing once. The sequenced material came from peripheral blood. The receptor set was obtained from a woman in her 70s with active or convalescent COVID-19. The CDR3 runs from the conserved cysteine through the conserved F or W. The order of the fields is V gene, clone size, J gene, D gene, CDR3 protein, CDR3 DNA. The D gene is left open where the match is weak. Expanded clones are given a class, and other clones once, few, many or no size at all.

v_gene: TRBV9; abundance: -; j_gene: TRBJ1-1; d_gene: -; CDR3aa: CASSVDPTGPGPEAFF; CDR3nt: TGTGCCAGCAGCGTGGATCCAACAGGCCCCGGCCCTGAAGCTTTCTTT
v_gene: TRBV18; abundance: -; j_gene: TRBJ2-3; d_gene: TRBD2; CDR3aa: CASSPLRAGRGTDTQYF; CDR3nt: TGTGCCAGCTCACCACTTCGAGCAGGGAGGGGCACAGATACGCAGTATTTT
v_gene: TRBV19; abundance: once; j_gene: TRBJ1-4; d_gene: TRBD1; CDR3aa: CASTPGQTNEKLFF; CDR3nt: TGTGCCAGTACCCCGGGACAGACTAATGAAAAACTGTTTTTT
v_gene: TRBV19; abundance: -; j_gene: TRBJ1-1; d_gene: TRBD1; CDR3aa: CASKGQGAGNTEAFF; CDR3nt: TGTGCCAGTAAGGGACAGGGGGCGGGGAACACTGAAGCTTTCTTT
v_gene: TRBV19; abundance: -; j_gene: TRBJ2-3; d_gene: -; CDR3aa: CASSIRGGSTDTQYF; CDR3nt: TGTGCCAGTAGTATAAGAGGGGGAAGCACAGATACGCAGTATTTT
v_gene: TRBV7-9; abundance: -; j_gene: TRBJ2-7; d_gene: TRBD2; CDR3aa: CASRPKLAGGRYEQYF; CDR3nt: TGTGCCAGCAGGCCCAAACTAGCGGGAGGACGCTACGAGCAGTACTTC
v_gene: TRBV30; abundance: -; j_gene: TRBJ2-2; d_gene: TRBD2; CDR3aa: CAWSVGREGLGELFF; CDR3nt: TGTGCCTGGAGTGTAGGGCGGGAGGGCCTCGGGGAGCTGTTTTTT
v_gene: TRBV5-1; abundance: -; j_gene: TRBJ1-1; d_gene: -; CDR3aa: CASSRDRGGFVTEAFF; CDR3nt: TGCGCCAGCAGCCGTGACAGAGGGGGTTTTGTCACTGAAGCTTTCTTT
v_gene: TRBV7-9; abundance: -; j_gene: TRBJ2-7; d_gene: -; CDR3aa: CASSPRDFSSSYEQYF; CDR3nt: TGTGCCAGCAGCCCCCGGGACTTCTCGAGCTCCTACGAGCAGTACTTC
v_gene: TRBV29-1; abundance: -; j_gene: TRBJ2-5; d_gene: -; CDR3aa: CSVGPTQETQYF; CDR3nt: TGCAGCGTTGGCCCTACCCAAGAGACCCAGTACTTC
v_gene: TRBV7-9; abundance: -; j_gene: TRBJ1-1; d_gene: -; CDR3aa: CASSITVNTEAFF; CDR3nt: TGTGCCAGCAGCATTACTGTGAACACTGAAGCTTTCTTT
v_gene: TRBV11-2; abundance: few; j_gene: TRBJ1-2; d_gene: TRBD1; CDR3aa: CASRLTGTYGYTF; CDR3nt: TGTGCCAGCAGGTTGACAGGGACCTATGGCTACACCTTC
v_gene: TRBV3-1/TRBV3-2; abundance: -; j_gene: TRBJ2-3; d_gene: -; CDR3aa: CASSPRPTITDTQYF; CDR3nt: TGTGCCAGCAGCCCGCGTCCCACGATCACAGATACGCAGTATTTT
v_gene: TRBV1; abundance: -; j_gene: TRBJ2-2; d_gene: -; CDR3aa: CTSKGTSGRTVGGELFF; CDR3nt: TGCACCAGCAAAGGGACTAGCGGGAGGACGGTGGGCGGGGAGCTGTTTTTT
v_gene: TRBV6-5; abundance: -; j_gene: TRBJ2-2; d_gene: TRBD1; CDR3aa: CASSYDRGWTGELFF; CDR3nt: TGTGCCAGCAGCTACGACAGGGGGTGGACCGGGGAGCTGTTTTTT
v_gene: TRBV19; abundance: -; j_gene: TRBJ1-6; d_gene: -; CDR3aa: CASSYGRINSPLHF; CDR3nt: TGTGCCAGTAGTTATGGCAGAATTAATTCACCCCTCCACTTT
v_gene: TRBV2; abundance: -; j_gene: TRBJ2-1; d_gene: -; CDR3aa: CASSTTYNEQFF; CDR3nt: TGTGCCAGCAGTACAACCTACAATGAGCAGTTCTTC
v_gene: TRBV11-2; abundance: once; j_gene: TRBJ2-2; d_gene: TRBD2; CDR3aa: CASSSVILAGGFTGELFF; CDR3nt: TGTGCCAGCAGCTCTGTGATTCTAGCGGGAGGGTTCACCGGGGAGCTGTTTTTT